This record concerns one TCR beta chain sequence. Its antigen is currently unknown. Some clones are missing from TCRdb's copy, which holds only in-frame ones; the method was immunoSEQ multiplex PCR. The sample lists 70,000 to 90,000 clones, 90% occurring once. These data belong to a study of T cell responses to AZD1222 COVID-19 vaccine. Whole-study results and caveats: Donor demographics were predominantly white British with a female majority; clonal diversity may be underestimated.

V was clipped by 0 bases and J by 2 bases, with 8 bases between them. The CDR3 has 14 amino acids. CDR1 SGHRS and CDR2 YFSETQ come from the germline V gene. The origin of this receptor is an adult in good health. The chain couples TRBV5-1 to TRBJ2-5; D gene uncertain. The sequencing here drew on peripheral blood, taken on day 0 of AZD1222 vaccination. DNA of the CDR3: TGCGCCAGCAGCTTGGTGCCGGCACAAGAGACCCAGTACTTC. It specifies CASSLVPAQETQYF.